This record concerns one TCR beta chain sequence. The data belong to a study of blood T cell repertoires in COVID-19. The wider study: Acute-phase and convalescent COVID-19 samples originated in the United States, Italy and Spain. PBMCs, B-cell-depleted T cells, or T cells provided the cDNA or gDNA that made up the material.

Produced via immunoSEQ multiplex PCR; TCRdb's table is partial and in-frame only. The repertoire holds about 240,000 clones, with less than 90% as singletons. The CDR3 extends over 15 amino acids. V was pared by 3 bases and J by 6 bases, with 8 bases of the junction left unmatched. Germline-derived CDR1 and CDR2 are LGHNA and YSLEER. This sequence was found in a man aged 55 to 69 with acute or convalescent COVID-19. The J gene is TRBJ1-1, the V gene TRBV4-3; 9 bases map to TRBD1. Material for sequencing was peripheral blood. CDR3 residues: CASSQGEQGAAEAFF. The CDR3 DNA follows: TGCGCCAGCAGCCAGGGGGAACAGGGGGCCGCTGAAGCTTTCTTT.